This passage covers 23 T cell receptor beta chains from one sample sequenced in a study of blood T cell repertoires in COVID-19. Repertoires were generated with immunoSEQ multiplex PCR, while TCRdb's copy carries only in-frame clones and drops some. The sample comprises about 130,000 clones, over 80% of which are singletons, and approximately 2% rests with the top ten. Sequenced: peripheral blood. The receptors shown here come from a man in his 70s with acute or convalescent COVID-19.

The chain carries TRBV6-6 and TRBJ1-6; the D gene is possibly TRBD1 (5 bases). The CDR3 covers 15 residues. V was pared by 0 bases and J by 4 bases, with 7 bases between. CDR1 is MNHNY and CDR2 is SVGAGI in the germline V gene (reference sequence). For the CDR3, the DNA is TGTGCCAGCAGTTACTCGACAGTATATAATTCACCCCTCCACTTT. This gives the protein CASSYSTVYNSPLHF.

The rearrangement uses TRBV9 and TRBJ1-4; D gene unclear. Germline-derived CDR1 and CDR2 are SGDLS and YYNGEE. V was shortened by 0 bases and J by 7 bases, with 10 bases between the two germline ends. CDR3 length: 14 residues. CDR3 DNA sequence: TGTGCCAGCAGCGTAGGGCCAGGTGGTGAAAAACTGTTTTTT. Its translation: CASSVGPGGEKLFF.

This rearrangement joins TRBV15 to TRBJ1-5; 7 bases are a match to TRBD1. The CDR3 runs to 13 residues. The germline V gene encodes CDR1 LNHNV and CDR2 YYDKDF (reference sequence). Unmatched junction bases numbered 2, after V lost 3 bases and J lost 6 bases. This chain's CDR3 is CATSSTGVQPQHF. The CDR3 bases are TGTGCCACCAGCAGTACAGGGGTTCAGCCCCAGCATTTT.

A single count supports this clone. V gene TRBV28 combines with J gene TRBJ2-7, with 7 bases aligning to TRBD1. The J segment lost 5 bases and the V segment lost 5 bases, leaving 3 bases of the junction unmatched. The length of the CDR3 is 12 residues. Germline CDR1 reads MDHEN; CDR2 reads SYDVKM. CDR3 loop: CASSIQGDEQYF. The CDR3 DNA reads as TGTGCCAGCAGTATCCAGGGGGACGAGCAGTACTTC. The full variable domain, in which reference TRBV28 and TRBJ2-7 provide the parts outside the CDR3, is DVKVTQSSRYLVKRTGEKVFLECVQDMDHENMFWYRQDPGLGLRLIYFSYDVKMKEKGDIPEGYSVSREKKERFSLILESASTNQTSMYLCASSIQGDEQYFGPGTRLTVT.

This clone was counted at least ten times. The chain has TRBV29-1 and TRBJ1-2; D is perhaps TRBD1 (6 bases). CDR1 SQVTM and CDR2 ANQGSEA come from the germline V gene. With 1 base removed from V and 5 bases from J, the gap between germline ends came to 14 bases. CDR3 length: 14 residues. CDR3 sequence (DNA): TGCAGCGTTGAAGTGGAGGCAGGGGAGTATGGCTACACCTTC. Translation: CSVEVEAGEYGYTF.

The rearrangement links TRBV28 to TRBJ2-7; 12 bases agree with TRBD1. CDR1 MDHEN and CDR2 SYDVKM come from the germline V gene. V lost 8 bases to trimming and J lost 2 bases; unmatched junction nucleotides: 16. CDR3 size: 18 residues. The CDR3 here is CASSAPPGQGARPYEQYF. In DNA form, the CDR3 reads TGTGCCAGCTCAGCCCCCCCGGGACAGGGGGCGCGGCCCTACGAGCAGTACTTC.

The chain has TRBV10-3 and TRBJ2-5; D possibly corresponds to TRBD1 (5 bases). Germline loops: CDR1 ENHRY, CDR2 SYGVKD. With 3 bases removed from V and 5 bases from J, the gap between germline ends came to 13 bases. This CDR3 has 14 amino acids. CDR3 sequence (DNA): TGTGCCATCAGTGAATTTCAGGGTAGGGAGACCCAGTACTTC. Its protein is CAISEFQGRETQYF.

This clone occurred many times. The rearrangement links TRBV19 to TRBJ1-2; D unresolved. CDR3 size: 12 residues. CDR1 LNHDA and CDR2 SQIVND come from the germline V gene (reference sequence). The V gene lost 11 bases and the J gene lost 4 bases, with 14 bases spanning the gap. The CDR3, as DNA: TGTGCCCACGGTGGAGGCGTCTATGGCTACACCTTC. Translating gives CAHGGGVYGYTF.

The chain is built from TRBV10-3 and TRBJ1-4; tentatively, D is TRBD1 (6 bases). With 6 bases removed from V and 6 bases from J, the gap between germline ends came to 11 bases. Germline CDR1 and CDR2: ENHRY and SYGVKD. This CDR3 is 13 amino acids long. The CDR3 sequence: CAIRRRGDEKLFF. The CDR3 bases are TGTGCCATCAGACGCAGGGGAGATGAAAAACTGTTTTTT.

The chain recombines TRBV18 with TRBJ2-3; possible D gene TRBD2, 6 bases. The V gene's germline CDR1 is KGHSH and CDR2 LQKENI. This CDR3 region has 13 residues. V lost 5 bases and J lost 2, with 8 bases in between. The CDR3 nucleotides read TGTGCCAGCTCAGCGGGGTACACAGATACGCAGTATTTT. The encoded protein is CASSAGYTDTQYF.

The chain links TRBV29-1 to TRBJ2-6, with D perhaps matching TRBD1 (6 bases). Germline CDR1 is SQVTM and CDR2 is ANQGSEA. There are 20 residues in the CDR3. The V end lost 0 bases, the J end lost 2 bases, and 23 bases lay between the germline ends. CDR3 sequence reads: CSVEEESGQGPAPGANVLTF. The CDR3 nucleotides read TGCAGCGTTGAAGAGGAATCGGGGCAGGGGCCTGCCCCTGGGGCCAACGTCCTGACTTTC.

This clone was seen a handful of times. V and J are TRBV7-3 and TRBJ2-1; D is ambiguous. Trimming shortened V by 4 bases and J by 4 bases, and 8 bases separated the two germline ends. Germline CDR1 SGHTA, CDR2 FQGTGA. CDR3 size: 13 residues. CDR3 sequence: CASSSSTYNEQFF. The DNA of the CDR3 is TGTGCCAGCAGCTCCTCCACTTACAATGAGCAGTTCTTC.

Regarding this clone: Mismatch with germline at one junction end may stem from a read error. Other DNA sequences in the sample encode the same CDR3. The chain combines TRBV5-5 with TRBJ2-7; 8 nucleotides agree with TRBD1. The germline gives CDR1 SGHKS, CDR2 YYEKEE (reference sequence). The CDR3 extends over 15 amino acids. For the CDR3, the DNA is TGTGCCAGCAGCTTGGAGGACAGGGTCACCTACGAACAGTACTTC. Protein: CASSLEDRVTYEQYF.

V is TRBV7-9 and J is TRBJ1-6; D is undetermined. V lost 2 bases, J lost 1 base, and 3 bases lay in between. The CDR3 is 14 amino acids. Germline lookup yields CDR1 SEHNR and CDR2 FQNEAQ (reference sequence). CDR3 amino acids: CASSLQSYNSPLHF. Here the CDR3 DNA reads TGTGCCAGCAGCTTACAGTCCTATAATTCACCCCTCCACTTT.

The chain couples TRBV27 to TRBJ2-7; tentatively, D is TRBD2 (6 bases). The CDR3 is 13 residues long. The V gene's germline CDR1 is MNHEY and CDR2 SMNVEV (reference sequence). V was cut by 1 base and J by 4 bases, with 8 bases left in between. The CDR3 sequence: CASSLFGGYEQYF. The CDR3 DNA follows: TGTGCCAGCAGTTTATTTGGGGGGTACGAGCAGTACTTC.

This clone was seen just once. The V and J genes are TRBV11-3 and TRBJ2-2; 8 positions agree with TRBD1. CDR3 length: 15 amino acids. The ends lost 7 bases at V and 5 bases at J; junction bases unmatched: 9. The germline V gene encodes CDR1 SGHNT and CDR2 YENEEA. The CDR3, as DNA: TGTGCCAGCAAAAAAGACAGGGGTTGGACCGGGGAGCTGTTTTTT. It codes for CASKKDRGWTGELFF.

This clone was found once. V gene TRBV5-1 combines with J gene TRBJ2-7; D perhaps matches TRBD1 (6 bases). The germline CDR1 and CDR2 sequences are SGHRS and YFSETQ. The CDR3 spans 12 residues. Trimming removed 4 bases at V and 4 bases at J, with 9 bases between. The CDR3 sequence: CASSVDRYEQYF. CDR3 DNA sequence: TGCGCCAGCAGCGTCGACAGGTACGAGCAGTACTTC.

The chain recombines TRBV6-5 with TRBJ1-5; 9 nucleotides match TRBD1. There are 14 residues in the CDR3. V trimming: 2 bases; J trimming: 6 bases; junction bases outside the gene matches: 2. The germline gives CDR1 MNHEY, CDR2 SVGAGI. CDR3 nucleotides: TGTGCCAGCAGTTACGGGACAGGGTTTCAGCCCCAGCATTTT. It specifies CASSYGTGFQPQHF.

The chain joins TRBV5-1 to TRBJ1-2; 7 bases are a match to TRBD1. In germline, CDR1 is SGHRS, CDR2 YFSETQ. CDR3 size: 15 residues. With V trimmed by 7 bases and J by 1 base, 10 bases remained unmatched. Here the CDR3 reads CASATQDRFNYGYTF. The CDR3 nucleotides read TGCGCCAGCGCAACCCAGGACAGGTTTAACTATGGCTACACCTTC.

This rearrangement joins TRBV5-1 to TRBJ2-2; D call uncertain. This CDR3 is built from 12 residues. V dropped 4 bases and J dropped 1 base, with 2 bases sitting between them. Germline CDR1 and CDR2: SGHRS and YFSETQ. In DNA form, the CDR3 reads TGCGCCAGCAGCCTGAACACCGGGGAGCTGTTTTTT. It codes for CASSLNTGELFF.

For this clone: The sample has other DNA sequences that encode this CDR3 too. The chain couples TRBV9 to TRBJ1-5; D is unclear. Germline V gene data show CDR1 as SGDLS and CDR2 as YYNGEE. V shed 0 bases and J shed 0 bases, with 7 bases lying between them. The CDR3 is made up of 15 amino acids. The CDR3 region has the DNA TGTGCCAGCAGCGTAGACAGCCATAGCAATCAGCCCCAGCATTTT. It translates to CASSVDSHSNQPQHF.

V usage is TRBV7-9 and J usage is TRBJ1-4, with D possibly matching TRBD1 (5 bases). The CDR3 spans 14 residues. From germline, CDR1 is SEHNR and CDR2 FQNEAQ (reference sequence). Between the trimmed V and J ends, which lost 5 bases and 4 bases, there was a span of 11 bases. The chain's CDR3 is CASSHPGGNEKLFF. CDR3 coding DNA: TGTGCCAGCAGCCACCCGGGGGGTAATGAAAAACTGTTTTTT.

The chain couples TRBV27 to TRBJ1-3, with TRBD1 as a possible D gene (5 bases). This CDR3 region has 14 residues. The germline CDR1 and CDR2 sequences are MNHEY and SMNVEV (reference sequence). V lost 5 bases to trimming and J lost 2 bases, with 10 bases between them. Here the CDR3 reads CASSSAGPGNTIYF. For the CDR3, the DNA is TGTGCCAGCAGTAGCGCAGGGCCTGGAAACACCATATATTTT.